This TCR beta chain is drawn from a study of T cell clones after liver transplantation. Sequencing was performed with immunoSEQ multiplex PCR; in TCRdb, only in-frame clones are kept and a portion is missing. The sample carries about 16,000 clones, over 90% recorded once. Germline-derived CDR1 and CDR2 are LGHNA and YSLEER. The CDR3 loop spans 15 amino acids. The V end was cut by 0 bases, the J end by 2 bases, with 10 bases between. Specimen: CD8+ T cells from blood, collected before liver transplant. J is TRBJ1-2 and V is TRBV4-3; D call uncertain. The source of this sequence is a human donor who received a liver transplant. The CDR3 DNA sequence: TGCGCCAGCAGCCAAGATTTTAGCAGCAACTATGGCTACACCTTC. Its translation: CASSQDFSSNYGYTF.